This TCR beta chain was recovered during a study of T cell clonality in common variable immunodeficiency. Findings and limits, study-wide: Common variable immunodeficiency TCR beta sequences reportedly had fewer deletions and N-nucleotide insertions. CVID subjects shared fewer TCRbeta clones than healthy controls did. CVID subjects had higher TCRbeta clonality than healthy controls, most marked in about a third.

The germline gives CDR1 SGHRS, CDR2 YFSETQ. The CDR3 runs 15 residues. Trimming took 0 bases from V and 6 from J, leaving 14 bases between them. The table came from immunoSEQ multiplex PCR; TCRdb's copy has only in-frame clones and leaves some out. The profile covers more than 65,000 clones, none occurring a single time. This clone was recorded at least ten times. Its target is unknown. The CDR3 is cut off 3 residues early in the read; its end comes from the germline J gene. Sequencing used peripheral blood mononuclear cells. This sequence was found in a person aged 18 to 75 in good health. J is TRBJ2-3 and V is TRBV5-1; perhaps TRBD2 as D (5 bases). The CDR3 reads CASSLVSGPGDTQYF. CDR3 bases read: TGCGCCAGCAGCTTGGTCAGCGGACCCGGGGATACG. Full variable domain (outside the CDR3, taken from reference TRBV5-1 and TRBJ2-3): KAGVTQTPRYLIKTRGQQVTLSCSPISGHRSVSWYQQTPGQGLQFLFEYFSETQRNKGNFPGRFSGRQFSNSRSEMNVSTLELGDSALYLCASSLVSGPGDTQYFGPGTRLTVL.